Described below is a single T cell receptor beta chain sequence and its context. The data stem from a study of blood T cell repertoires in COVID-19. In the study overall: Researchers got acute and convalescent COVID-19 samples from the United States, Italy and Spain. PBMCs, B-cell-depleted T cells, or T cells were the source of the cDNA or gDNA that made up the material.

In the original processing: Scientists estimated how many nucleated cells there were by amplifying reference gene primers. The repertoire was sequenced with immunoSEQ multiplex PCR; TCRdb's copy has only in-frame clones and lacks some. That table supplies the V and J calls and clone size; D and trimming were determined from the DNA. The table records more than 150,000 clones, approximately 86% of them present only once. Germline CDR1 SGDLS, CDR2 YYNGEE. CDR3 length: 15 amino acids. Trimming shortened V by 4 bases and J by 5 bases, and 18 bases separated the two germline ends. The sequence was obtained from a man aged 50 to 59 with active or convalescent COVID-19. This sequence joins TRBV9 and TRBJ1-2, with a weak D call TRBD1 (6 bases). The specimen sequenced was peripheral blood. The DNA of the CDR3 is TGTGCCAGCAGCACAACGAACAGGGCTGGTTATGGCTACACCTTC. Translation gives CASSTTNRAGYGYTF.